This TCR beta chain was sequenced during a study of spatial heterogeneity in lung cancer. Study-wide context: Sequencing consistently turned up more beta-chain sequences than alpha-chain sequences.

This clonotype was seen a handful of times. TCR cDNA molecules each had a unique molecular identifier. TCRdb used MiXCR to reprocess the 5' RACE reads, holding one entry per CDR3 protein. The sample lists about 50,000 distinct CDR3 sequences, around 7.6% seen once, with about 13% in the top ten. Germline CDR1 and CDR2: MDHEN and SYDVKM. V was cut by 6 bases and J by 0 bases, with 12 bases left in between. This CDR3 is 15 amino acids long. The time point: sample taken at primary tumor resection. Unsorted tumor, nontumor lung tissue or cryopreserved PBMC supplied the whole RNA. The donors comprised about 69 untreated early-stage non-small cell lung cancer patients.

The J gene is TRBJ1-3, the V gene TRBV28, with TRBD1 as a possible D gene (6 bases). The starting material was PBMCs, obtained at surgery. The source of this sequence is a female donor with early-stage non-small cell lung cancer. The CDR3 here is CASSSGQISGNTIYF. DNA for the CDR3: TGTGCCAGCAGCAGCGGACAGATCTCTGGAAACACCATATATTTT.